These 21 T cell receptor beta chains share one sample of origin, sequenced in a study of PD-1 blockade in mismatch repair-deficient tumors. Measured with immunoSEQ multiplex PCR; TCRdb has only the in-frame clones, and not every one. The top ten hold over 20% of the sample, which has around 25,000 clones, around 80% seen once. The material was peripheral blood, obtained 12 weeks after starting pembrolizumab. Receptor source: an adult with mismatch repair-deficient cancer.

This clone showed up just once. This chain connects TRBV29-1 to TRBJ1-1; 9 nucleotides line up with TRBD1. Looked up from germline, CDR1 is SQVTM and CDR2 is ANQGSEA. This CDR3 contains 14 residues. Germline trimming cut 6 bases from V and 4 bases from J; bases unmatched to any gene: 9. Written as DNA, the CDR3 is TGCAGCGTGGAAAGGGGACAGGGAGGCACTGAAGCTTTCTTT. Amino acid sequence: CSVERGQGGTEAFF.

The CDR3 nucleotides read TGCGCCAGCAGCCCTTCCGGGACAAACCATGGCTACACCTTC. It encodes CASSPSGTNHGYTF. The chain carries TRBV5-1 and TRBJ1-2, with a possible D match to TRBD1 (6 bases). This CDR3 region has 14 residues. Germline CDR1 reads SGHRS; CDR2 reads YFSETQ. Trimming removed 4 bases at V and 6 bases at J, with 16 bases between.

The chain employs TRBV4-3 and TRBJ2-4; D is uncertain. Germline CDR1 reads LGHNA; CDR2 reads YSLEER. V was cut by 0 bases and J by 8 bases, with 11 bases left in between. The CDR3 consists of 14 residues. As DNA, the CDR3 is TGCGCCAGCAGCCAAGATGGTGAGAATGACATTCAGTACTTC. Residues: CASSQDGENDIQYF.

By share, this clone counts as medium-sized (0.01 to 0.1%). Mismatch with germline at one junction end may stem from a read error. The chain carries TRBV28 and TRBJ1-1, with D possibly being TRBD1 (6 bases). The CDR3 runs 16 residues. Germline V gives CDR1 MDHEN, CDR2 SYDVKM. CDR3 sequence: CASRLWGDTPNTEAFF. The CDR3 DNA sequence: TGTGCCAGCAGATTATGGGGGGACACCCCGAACACTGAAGCTTTCTTT.

V is TRBV6-4 and J is TRBJ2-1, with D possibly matching TRBD2 (6 bases). The V gene's germline CDR1 is MRHNA and CDR2 SNTAGT. CDR3 size: 15 residues. V gave up 0 bases and J gave up 7 bases, with 13 bases separating them. In DNA, the CDR3 is TGTGCCAGCAGTGACTCGACGGGAGAGGGAAATGAGCAGTTCTTC. Its translation is CASSDSTGEGNEQFF.

The count of this clone is one. The genes are TRBV7-3 and TRBJ2-1; TRBD1 might be the D (5 bases). Between the trimmed V and J ends, which lost 5 bases and 2 bases, there was a span of 16 bases. Germline lookup yields CDR1 SGHTA and CDR2 FQGTGA. The CDR3 is 16 residues long. The CDR3 is CASSLRTQTPYNEQFF. The DNA for the CDR3 is TGTGCCAGCAGCCTCCGGACACAAACTCCCTACAATGAGCAGTTCTTC.

V is TRBV19 and J is TRBJ2-7, with D perhaps matching TRBD1 or TRBD2 (5 bases each). Germline-derived CDR1 and CDR2 are LNHDA and SQIVND (reference sequence). The germline V and J ends were trimmed by 2 bases and 3 bases, with 11 bases remaining between them. The length of the CDR3 is 14 residues. The CDR3 sequence is CASSIIGDGYEQYF. CDR3 nucleotide sequence: TGTGCCAGTAGTATAATCGGGGACGGCTACGAGCAGTACTTC.

This clone was picked up a small number of times. The V gene is TRBV18, the J gene TRBJ2-7, with TRBD2 as a possible D gene (6 bases). V lost 1 base and J lost 6, with 13 bases in between. The length of the CDR3 is 14 residues. CDR1 and CDR2 (germline): KGHSH, LQKENI. The CDR3 protein is CASSPQGGRSEQYF. CDR3 bases: TGTGCCAGCTCACCACAGGGAGGAAGGTCCGAGCAGTACTTC.

J is TRBJ2-3 and V is TRBV11-3, with 8 bases lining up with TRBD2. Germline CDR1 and CDR2: SGHNT and YENEEA. The trim removed 2 bases at V and 0 bases at J, leaving 13 bases unmatched. The CDR3 runs 19 residues. The CDR3, as DNA: TGTGCCAGCAGCTTAACCGTCGGTAGCGGGGTTCCCAGCACAGATACGCAGTATTTT. As protein: CASSLTVGSGVPSTDTQYF.

The genes are TRBV5-4 and TRBJ2-2; D might be TRBD1 (5 bases). The V end was cut by 2 bases, the J end by 7 bases, with 15 bases between. CDR1 is SGHNT, CDR2 YYREEE, per germline (reference sequence). The CDR3 is 15 residues long. DNA for the CDR3: TGTGCCAGCAGCTTCGGAAGGGGCGCGGTCGGGGAGCTGTTTTTT. Protein: CASSFGRGAVGELFF.

In regard to this clone: Other DNA sequences within the sample encode an identical CDR3. The V call is TRBV29-1, the J call TRBJ2-5; TRBD1 aligns across 12 bases. The trim removed 5 bases at V and 5 bases at J, leaving 6 bases unmatched. The CDR3 runs to 14 residues. Germline assignment: CDR1 SQVTM and CDR2 ANQGSEA. The CDR3 sequence: CSVYGTGGRETQYF. The DNA for the CDR3 is TGCAGCGTTTACGGGACAGGGGGCAGGGAGACCCAGTACTTC.

This clone was observed a few times. Other DNA sequences within the sample encode an identical CDR3. This chain links TRBV9 with TRBJ2-3, with D unresolved. Trimming cost V 3 bases and J 3 bases, with 2 bases left between them. Germline V gene sequence: CDR1 SGDLS, CDR2 YYNGEE. The CDR3 consists of 11 residues. CDR3 DNA sequence: TGTGCCAGCAGCGATACAGATACGCAGTATTTT. Its translation is CASSDTDTQYF. Complete variable domain (other parts from reference TRBV9 and TRBJ2-3): DSGVTQTPKHLITATGQRVTLRCSPRSGDLSVYWYQQSLDQGLQFLIQYYNGEERAKGNILERFSAQQFPDLHSELNLSSLELGDSALYFCASSDTDTQYFGPGTRLTVL.

The chain couples TRBV29-1 to TRBJ2-1, with 14 bases identical to TRBD2. The V gene's germline CDR1 is SQVTM and CDR2 ANQGSEA. The CDR3 has 16 residues. V lost 2 bases to trimming and J lost 3 bases; unmatched junction nucleotides: 3. In DNA, the CDR3 is TGCAGCGTTGAACCGACTAGCGGGAGGGACTACAATGAGCAGTTCTTC. Protein: CSVEPTSGRDYNEQFF.

This clone was observed once. The chain employs TRBV29-1 and TRBJ2-1, with TRBD2 matching over 8 bases. This CDR3 has 16 amino acids. Germline CDR1 is SQVTM and CDR2 is ANQGSEA. The ends lost 6 bases at V and 7 bases at J; junction bases unmatched: 17. As DNA, the CDR3 is TGCAGCGTCCTCGGGGTAGCGGGACCTCGCGGGAATGAGCAGTTCTTC. Protein: CSVLGVAGPRGNEQFF.

The CDR3 sequence is CASSKAPRLPLTGELFF. The CDR3 region has the DNA TGTGCCAGCAGTAAGGCCCCGAGGCTACCTCTCACCGGGGAGCTGTTTTTT. The chain couples TRBV6-4 to TRBJ2-2; no reliable D call. The CDR3 contains 17 residues. Trimming removed 5 bases at V and 4 bases at J, with 20 bases between. CDR1 is MRHNA and CDR2 is SNTAGT in the germline V gene.

This clone was observed a handful of times. The chain carries TRBV27 and TRBJ2-5; D is uncertain. V lost 0 bases to trimming and J lost 3 bases, with 14 bases between them. Germline V gene data show CDR1 as MNHEY and CDR2 as SMNVEV (reference sequence). CDR3 length equals 16 residues. For the CDR3, the DNA is TGTGCCAGCAGTTTATCAGGATGGCCGATAGAAGAGACCCAGTACTTC. This gives the protein CASSLSGWPIEETQYF.

This clone was counted between two and nine times. The chain carries TRBV7-8 and TRBJ2-1, with 7 bases aligning to TRBD2. The V and J ends lost 5 bases and 3 bases, in that order; junction bases with no gene match: 10. This CDR3 is built from 16 residues. Germline V gene data show CDR1 as SGHVS and CDR2 as FQNEAQ. The CDR3 loop reads CASSINRGEGYNEQFF. In DNA form, the CDR3 reads TGTGCCAGCAGCATTAACAGAGGGGAGGGCTACAATGAGCAGTTCTTC.

The rearrangement joins TRBV25-1 to TRBJ2-5, with D maybe TRBD1 (6 bases). This CDR3 spans 14 amino acids. The germline gives CDR1 MGHDK, CDR2 SYGVNS. The germline V and J ends were trimmed by 1 base and 5 bases, with 11 bases remaining between them. The CDR3 region is CASSESQGLETQYF. In DNA form, the CDR3 reads TGTGCCAGCAGTGAATCGCAGGGGCTGGAGACCCAGTACTTC.

This clone was picked up one time. The chain employs TRBV11-2 and TRBJ2-7; 7 bases align to TRBD1. CDR3 length equals 13 residues. J lost 6 bases, V lost 3 bases, and 5 bases had no gene match. In germline, CDR1 is SGHAT, CDR2 FQNNGV. DNA of the CDR3: TGTGCCAGCAGCTTGGGACAGTTCGGCGAGCAGTACTTC. This gives the protein CASSLGQFGEQYF. Full variable domain (remainder filled in from reference TRBV11-2 and TRBJ2-7): EAGVAQSPRYKIIEKRQSVAFWCNPISGHATLYWYQQILGQGPKLLIQFQNNGVVDDSQLPKDRFSAERLKGVDSTLKIQPAKLEDSAVYLCASSLGQFGEQYFGPGTRLTVT.

The V gene is TRBV6-6, the J gene TRBJ2-2; D might be TRBD1 (5 bases). Deletions cut 7 bases from V and 6 bases from J, with 12 bases between. The CDR3 extends over 13 amino acids. CDR1 MNHNY and CDR2 SVGAGI come from the germline V gene (reference sequence). CDR3 in DNA: TGTGCCAGCAAACTATTCAGGGCCGGGGAGCTGTTTTTT. It codes for CASKLFRAGELFF.

The count of this clone is one. V gene TRBV19 combines with J gene TRBJ2-7; maybe TRBD2 (6 bases). Germline CDR1 and CDR2: LNHDA and SQIVND (reference sequence). This CDR3 comprises 16 residues. Trimming took off 4 bases at V and 6 bases at J, with 22 bases between the two ends. CDR3 region: CASSKFGGNDGPEQYF. The DNA of the CDR3 is TGTGCCAGTAGTAAATTCGGCGGGAACGACGGGCCCGAGCAGTACTTC.